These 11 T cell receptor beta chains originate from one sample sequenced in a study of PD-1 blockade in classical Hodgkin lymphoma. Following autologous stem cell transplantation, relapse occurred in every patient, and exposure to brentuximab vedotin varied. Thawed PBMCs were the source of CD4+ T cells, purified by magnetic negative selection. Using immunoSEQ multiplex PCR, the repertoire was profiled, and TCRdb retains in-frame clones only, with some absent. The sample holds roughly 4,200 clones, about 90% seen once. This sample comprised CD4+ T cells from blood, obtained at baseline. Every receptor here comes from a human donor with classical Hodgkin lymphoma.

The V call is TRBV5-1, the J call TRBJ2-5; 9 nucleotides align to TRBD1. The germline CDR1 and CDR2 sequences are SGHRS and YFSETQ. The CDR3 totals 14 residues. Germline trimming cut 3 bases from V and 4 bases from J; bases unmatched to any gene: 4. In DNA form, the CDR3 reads TGCGCCAGCAGCTCCACAGGGGGCCCAGAGACCCAGTACTTC. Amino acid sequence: CASSSTGGPETQYF. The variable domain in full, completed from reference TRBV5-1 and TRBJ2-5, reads KAGVTQTPRYLIKTRGQQVTLSCSPISGHRSVSWYQQTPGQGLQFLFEYFSETQRNKGNFPGRFSGRQFSNSRSEMNVSTLELGDSALYLCASSSTGGPETQYFGPGTRLLVL.

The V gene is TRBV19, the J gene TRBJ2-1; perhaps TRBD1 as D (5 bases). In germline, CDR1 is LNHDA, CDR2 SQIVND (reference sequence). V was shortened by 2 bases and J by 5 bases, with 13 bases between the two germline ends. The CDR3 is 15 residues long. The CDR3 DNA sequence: TGTGCCAGTAGTATAAGACCCCCCAGGGACAATGAGCAGTTCTTC. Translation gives CASSIRPPRDNEQFF.

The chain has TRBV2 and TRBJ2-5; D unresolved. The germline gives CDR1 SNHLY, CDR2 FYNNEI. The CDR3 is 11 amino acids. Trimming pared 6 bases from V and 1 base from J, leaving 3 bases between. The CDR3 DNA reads TGTGCCAGCAGCCCCCAAGAGACCCAGTACTTC. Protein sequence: CASSPQETQYF.

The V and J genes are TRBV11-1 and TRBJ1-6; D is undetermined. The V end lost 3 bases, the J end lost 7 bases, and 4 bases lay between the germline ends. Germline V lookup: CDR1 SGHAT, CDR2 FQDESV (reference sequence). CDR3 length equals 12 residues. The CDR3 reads CASSFRNSPLHF. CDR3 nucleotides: TGTGCCAGCAGCTTCCGGAATTCACCCCTCCACTTT. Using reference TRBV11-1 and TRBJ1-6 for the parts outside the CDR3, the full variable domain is EAEVAQSPRYKITEKSQAVAFWCDPISGHATLYWYRQILGQGPELLVQFQDESVVDDSQLPKDRFSAERLKGVDSTLKIQPAELGDSAMYLCASSFRNSPLHFGNGTRLTVT.

Here the CDR3 reads CASSGSPATNEKLFF. DNA of the CDR3: TGTGCCAGCAGCGGGTCGCCGGCAACTAATGAAAAACTGTTTTTT. The chain recombines TRBV9 with TRBJ1-4; D is undetermined. Trimming left V 3 bases short and J 0 bases short, with 9 bases between. The CDR3 totals 15 residues. The germline CDR1 and CDR2 sequences are SGDLS and YYNGEE.

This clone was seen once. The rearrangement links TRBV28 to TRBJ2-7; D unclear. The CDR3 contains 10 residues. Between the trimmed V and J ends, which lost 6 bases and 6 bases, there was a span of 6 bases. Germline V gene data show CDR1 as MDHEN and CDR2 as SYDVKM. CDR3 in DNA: TGTGCCAGCAGGCGAACCGAGCAGTACTTC. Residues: CASRRTEQYF.

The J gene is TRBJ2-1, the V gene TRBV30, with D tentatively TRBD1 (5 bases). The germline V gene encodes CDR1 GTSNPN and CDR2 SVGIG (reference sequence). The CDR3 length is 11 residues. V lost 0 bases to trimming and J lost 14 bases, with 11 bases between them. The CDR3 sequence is CAWSVQTEEFF. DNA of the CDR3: TGTGCCTGGAGTGTACAGACAGAAGAGTTCTTC.

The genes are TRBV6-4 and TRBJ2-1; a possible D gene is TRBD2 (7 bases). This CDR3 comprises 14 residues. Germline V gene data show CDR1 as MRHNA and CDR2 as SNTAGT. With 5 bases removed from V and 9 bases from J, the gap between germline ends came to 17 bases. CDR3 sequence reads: CASSLEGGRSEQFF. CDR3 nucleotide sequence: TGTGCCAGCAGTTTAGAGGGGGGGCGCAGTGAGCAGTTCTTC.

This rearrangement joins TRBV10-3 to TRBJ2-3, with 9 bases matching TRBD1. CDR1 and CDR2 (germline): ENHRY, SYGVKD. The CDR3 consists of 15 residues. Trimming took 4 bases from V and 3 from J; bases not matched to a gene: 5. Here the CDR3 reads CAISGPGQGTDTQYF. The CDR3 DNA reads TGTGCCATCAGTGGACCGGGACAGGGAACAGATACGCAGTATTTT.

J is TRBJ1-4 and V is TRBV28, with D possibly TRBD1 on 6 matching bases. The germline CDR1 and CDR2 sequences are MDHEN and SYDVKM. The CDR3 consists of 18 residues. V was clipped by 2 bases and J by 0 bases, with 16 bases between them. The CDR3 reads CASSLGGVQGATNEKLFF. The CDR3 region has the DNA TGTGCCAGCAGTTTAGGGGGTGTACAGGGTGCAACTAATGAAAAACTGTTTTTT.

Here the CDR3 reads CSVAPGASGNTIYF. The CDR3 DNA sequence: TGCAGCGTTGCTCCGGGAGCCTCTGGAAACACCATATATTTT. The genes are TRBV29-1 and TRBJ1-3, with no clear D. There are 14 residues in the CDR3. The V gene lost 4 bases and the J gene lost 0 bases, with 10 bases spanning the gap. The germline V gene encodes CDR1 SQVTM and CDR2 ANQGSEA.